The 12 T cell receptor beta chains below were found in one sample sequenced in a study of cytomegalovirus exposure and HLA in healthy donors. PCR was performed using 60 Vbeta and 13 Jbeta primers. TCRdb's table, derived via immunoSEQ multiplex PCR, lists solely in-frame clones and lacks some. The sample holds roughly 190,000 clones, approximately 86% seen once. The sequencing sample was made of PBMCs. The receptor set was obtained from a woman between 18 and 30 years old in good health and CMV-seronegative.

V usage is TRBV7-2 and J usage is TRBJ2-1; the D gene is possibly TRBD1 (6 bases). Germline V CDR1 and CDR2: SGHTA, FQGNSA. Trimming pared 2 bases from V and 5 bases from J, leaving 19 bases between. CDR3 length: 17 amino acids. CDR3 in DNA: TGTGCCAGCAGCTTATTTCCCCCAGGGGTGGATCACAATGAGCAGTTCTTC. Translated, it gives CASSLFPPGVDHNEQFF.

The DNA of the CDR3 is TGTGCCAGCACCCGGACAGGGGACACTGAAGCTTTCTTT. Protein sequence: CASTRTGDTEAFF. The chain uses TRBV2 and TRBJ1-1, with 9 bases lining up with TRBD1. The ends lost 7 bases at V and 3 bases at J; junction bases unmatched: 3. This CDR3 comprises 13 residues. Germline V gene sequence: CDR1 SNHLY, CDR2 FYNNEI.

The chain links TRBV27 to TRBJ2-7; possibly TRBD2 for D (6 bases). Trimming pared 5 bases from V and 7 bases from J, leaving 18 bases between. Germline CDR1 MNHEY, CDR2 SMNVEV (reference sequence). This CDR3 spans 14 amino acids. CDR3 nucleotides: TGTGCCAGCAGTCCGTGGGGGAGGCCGTGGGAGCAGTACTTC. Its translation: CASSPWGRPWEQYF.

This clone was counted a few times. The V and J genes are TRBV5-1 and TRBJ2-7; tentative D call: TRBD1 (5 bases). The CDR3 sequence is 15 residues long. The V gene's germline CDR1 is SGHRS and CDR2 YFSETQ. V gave up 0 bases and J gave up 0 bases, with 10 bases separating them. DNA of the CDR3: TGCGCCAGCAGCTTGGAAGGACACAGCTCCTACGAGCAGTACTTC. It encodes CASSLEGHSSYEQYF.

The rearrangement links TRBV7-2 to TRBJ2-5, with TRBD2 matching over 15 bases. CDR1 SGHTA and CDR2 FQGNSA come from the germline V gene. With 5 bases clipped from V and 2 bases from J, the junction kept 6 bases outside the gene matches. This CDR3 is built from 17 residues. The CDR3 nucleotides read TGTGCCAGCAGCCCGGGACTAGCGGGAGGCTTACAAGAGACCCAGTACTTC. Its protein product is CASSPGLAGGLQETQYF.

The CDR3: CASSPPGTSYNEQFF. The CDR3 nucleotides are TGTGCCAGCTCACCACCAGGGACTTCCTACAATGAGCAGTTCTTC. The genes are TRBV18 and TRBJ2-1; a possible D gene is TRBD2 (6 bases). This CDR3 is built from 15 residues. The germline V gene has CDR1 KGHSH and CDR2 LQKENI. V lost 0 bases to trimming and J lost 1 base, with 7 bases between them.

This chain joins TRBV2 and TRBJ2-7, with 9 bases that match TRBD1. The V and J ends lost 5 bases and 4 bases, in that order; junction bases with no gene match: 3. Per the germline V gene, CDR1 is SNHLY and CDR2 is FYNNEI. The CDR3 spans 13 residues. The CDR3 sequence: CASSTGGRYEQYF. Here the CDR3 DNA reads TGTGCCAGCAGTACAGGGGGCAGGTACGAGCAGTACTTC. Full variable domain (outside the CDR3, taken from reference TRBV2 and TRBJ2-7): EPEVTQTPSHQVTQMGQEVILRCVPISNHLYFYWYRQILGQKVEFLVSFYNNEISEKSEIFDDQFSVERPDGSNFTLKIRSTKLEDSAMYFCASSTGGRYEQYFGPGTRLTVT.

V and J are TRBV5-1 and TRBJ2-7; 7 bases match TRBD1. Losses at the gene ends were 1 base for V and 3 bases for J; bases not matched to a gene: 4. CDR1 and CDR2 from the germline V gene are SGHRS and YFSETQ. This CDR3 comprises 14 residues. CDR3 sequence reads: CASSLLAGGYEQYF. Here the CDR3 DNA reads TGCGCCAGCAGCTTGTTGGCAGGGGGCTACGAGCAGTACTTC.

On this clone itself: Additional DNA sequences in this sample encode the identical CDR3. The chain couples TRBV5-4 to TRBJ1-1; tentative D call: TRBD1 (5 bases). The CDR3 loop spans 16 amino acids. Trimming stripped 2 bases from V and 2 bases from J, with 16 bases between. CDR1 is SGHNT, CDR2 YYREEE, per germline (reference sequence). This CDR3 reads CASSFEQGRGNTEAFF. CDR3 nucleotide sequence: TGTGCCAGCAGCTTTGAGCAGGGAAGGGGTAACACTGAAGCTTTCTTT.

This chain joins TRBV2 and TRBJ2-7; 8 nucleotides line up with TRBD2. The V segment lost 7 bases and the J segment 0 bases; nucleotides outside the gene matches: 11. Per the germline V gene, CDR1 is SNHLY and CDR2 is FYNNEI. The CDR3 spans 16 residues. CDR3 region: CASNLPGGGNSYEQYF. CDR3 in DNA: TGTGCCAGCAATCTCCCGGGAGGGGGGAACTCCTACGAGCAGTACTTC.

V gene TRBV7-2 combines with J gene TRBJ2-7; D perhaps matches TRBD1 (5 bases). Deletions cut 1 base from V and 3 bases from J, with 10 bases between. The CDR3 is 14 amino acids. Germline values: CDR1 SGHTA, CDR2 FQGNSA. CDR3 bases: TGTGCCAGCAGCTTAGTCGACAGCGTCTACGAGCAGTACTTC. This encodes CASSLVDSVYEQYF.

This rearrangement joins TRBV6-6 to TRBJ2-3, with 13 positions matching TRBD2. The CDR3 is 16 amino acids. V was clipped by 1 base and J by 6 bases; unmatched bases: 4. Germline assignment: CDR1 MNHNY and CDR2 SVGAGI (reference sequence). The CDR3 protein is CASSYLLAGGPDTQYF. The CDR3 bases are TGTGCCAGCAGTTACTTACTAGCGGGGGGGCCGGATACGCAGTATTTT.